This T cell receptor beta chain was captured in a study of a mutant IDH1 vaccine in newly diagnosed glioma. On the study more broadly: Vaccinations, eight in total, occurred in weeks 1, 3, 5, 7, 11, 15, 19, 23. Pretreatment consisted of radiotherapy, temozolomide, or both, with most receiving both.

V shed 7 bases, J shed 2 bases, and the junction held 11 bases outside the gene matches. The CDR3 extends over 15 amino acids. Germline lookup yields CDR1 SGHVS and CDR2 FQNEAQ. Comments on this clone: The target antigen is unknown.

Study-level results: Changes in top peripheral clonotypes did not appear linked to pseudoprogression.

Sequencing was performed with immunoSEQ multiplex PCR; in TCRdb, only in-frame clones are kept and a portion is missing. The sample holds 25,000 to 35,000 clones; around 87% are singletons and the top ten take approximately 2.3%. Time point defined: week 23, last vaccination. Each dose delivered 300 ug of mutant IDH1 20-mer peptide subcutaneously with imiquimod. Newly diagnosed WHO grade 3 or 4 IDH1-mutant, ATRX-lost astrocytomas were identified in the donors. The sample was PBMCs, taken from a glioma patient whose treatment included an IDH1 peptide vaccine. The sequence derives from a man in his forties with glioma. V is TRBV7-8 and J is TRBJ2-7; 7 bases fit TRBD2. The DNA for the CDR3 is TGTGCCAGCAAAGAGCGGGAACCCTTGACCTACGAGCAGTACTTC. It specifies CASKEREPLTYEQYF.